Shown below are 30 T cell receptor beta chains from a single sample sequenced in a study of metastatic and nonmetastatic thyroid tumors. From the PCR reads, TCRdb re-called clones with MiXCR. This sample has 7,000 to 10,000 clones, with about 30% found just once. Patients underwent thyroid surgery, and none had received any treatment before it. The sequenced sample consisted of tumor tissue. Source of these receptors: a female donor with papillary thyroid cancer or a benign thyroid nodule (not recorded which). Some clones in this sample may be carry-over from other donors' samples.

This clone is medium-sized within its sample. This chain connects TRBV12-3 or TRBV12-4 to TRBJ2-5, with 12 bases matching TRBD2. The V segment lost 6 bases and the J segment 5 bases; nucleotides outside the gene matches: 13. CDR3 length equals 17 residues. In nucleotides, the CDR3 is TGTGCCAGCAGGGGGGGACAGGGCCTAGCGGGAGGGGAGACCCAGTACTTC. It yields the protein CASRGGQGLAGGETQYF.

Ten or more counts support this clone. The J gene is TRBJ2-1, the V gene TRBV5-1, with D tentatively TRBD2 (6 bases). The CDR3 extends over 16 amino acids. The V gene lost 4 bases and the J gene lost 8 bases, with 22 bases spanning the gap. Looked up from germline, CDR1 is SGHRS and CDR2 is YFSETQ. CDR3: CASSLGGSGVMDEQFF. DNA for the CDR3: TGCGCCAGCAGCCTGGGAGGATCGGGAGTAATGGATGAGCAGTTCTTC.

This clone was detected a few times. The CDR3 bases are TGCAGTGCTAGAAACCAGTTCTACGAGCAGTACTTC. Residues: CSARNQFYEQYF. The V gene is TRBV20-1, the J gene TRBJ2-7; no clear D gene. Germline CDR1 reads DFQATT; CDR2 reads SNEGSKA (reference sequence). Trimming pared 2 bases from V and 3 bases from J, leaving 8 bases between. CDR3 length: 12 amino acids.

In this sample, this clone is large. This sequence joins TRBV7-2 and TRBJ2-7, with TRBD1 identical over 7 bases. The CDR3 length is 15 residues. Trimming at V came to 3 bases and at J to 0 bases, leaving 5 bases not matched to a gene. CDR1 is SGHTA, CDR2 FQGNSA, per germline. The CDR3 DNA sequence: TGTGCCAGCAGCTTCCGGGACAGCCTCTCCTACGAGCAGTACTTC. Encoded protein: CASSFRDSLSYEQYF.

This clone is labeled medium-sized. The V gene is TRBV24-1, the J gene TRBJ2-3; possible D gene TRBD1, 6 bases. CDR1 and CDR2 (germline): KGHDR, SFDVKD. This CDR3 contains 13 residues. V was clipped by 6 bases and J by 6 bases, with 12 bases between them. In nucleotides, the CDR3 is TGTGCCACCAGTTTCCAGGGGCGGGATACGCAGTATTTT. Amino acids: CATSFQGRDTQYF.

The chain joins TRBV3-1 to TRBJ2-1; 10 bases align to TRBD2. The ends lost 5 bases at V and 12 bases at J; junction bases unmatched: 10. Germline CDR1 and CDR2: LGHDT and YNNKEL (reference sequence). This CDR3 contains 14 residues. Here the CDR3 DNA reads TGTGCCAGCAGCAGGGTTCTAGCGGGAGTTCGGCAGTTCTTC. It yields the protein CASSRVLAGVRQFF.

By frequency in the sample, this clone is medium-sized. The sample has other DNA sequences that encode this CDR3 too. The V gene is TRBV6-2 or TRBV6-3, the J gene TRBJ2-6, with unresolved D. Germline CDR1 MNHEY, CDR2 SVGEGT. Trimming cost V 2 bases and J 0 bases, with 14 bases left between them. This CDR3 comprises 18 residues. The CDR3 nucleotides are TGTGCCAGCAGTTACCACAGACTGTATCTCTCTGGGGCCAACGTCCTGACTTTC. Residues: CASSYHRLYLSGANVLTF.

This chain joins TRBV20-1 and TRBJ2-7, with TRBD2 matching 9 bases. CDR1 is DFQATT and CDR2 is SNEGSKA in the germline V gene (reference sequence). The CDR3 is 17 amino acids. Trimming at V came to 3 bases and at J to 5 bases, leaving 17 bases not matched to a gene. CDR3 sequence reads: CSARSGGGIAGVDEQYF. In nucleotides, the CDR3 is TGCAGTGCTAGGTCCGGGGGAGGGATAGCGGGAGTCGACGAGCAGTACTTC.

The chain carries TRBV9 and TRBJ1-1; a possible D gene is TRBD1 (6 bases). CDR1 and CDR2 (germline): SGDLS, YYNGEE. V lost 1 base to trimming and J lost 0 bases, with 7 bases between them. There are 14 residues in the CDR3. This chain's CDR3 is CASSVTGLNTEAFF. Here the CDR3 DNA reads TGTGCCAGCAGCGTAACAGGGCTGAACACTGAAGCTTTCTTT.

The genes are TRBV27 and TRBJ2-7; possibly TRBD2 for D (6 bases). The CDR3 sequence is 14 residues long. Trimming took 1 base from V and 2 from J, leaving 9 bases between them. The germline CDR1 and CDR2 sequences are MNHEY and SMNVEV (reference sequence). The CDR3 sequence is CASSLWGEPYEQYF. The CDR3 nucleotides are TGTGCCAGCAGTTTATGGGGGGAACCCTACGAGCAGTACTTC.

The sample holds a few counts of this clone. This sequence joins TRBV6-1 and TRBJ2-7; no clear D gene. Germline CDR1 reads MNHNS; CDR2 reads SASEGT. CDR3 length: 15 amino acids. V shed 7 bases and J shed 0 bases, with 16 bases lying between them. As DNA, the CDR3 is TGTGCCAGCACCCCCCAGGAATTCAGCTCCTACGAGCAGTACTTC. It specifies CASTPQEFSSYEQYF.

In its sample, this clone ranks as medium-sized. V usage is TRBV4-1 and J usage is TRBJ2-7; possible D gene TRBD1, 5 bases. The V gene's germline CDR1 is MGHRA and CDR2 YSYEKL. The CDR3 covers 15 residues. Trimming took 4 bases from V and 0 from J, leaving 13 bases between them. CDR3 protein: CASSPQVDSSYEQYF. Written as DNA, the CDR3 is TGCGCCAGCAGCCCGCAAGTCGACAGCTCCTACGAGCAGTACTTC.

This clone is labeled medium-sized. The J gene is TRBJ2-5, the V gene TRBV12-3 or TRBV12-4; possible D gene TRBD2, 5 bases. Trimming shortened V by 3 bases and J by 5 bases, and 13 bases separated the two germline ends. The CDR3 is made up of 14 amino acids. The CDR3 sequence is CASSLGSRGETQYF. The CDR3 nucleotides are TGTGCCAGCAGTTTGGGTAGTCGAGGGGAGACCCAGTACTTC.

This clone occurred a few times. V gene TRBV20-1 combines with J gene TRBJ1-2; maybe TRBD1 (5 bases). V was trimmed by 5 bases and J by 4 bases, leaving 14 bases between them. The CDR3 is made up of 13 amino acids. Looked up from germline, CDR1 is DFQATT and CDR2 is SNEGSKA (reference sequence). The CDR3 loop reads CSAETENFYGYTF. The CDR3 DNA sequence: TGCAGTGCTGAGACAGAAAATTTCTATGGCTACACCTTC.

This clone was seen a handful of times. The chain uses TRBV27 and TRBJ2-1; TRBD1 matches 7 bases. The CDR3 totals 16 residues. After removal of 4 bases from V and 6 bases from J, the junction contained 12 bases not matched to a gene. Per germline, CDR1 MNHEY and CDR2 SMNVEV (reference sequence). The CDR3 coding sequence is TGTGCCAGCAGTTCGAACCGGGACAGTTGGATCAATGAGCAGTTCTTC. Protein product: CASSSNRDSWINEQFF.

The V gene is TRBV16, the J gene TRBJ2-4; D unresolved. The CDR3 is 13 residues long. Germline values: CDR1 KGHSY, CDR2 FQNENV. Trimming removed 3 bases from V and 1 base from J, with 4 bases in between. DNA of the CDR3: TGTGCCAGCAGCCAGGGTGCCAAAAACATTCAGTACTTC. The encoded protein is CASSQGAKNIQYF.

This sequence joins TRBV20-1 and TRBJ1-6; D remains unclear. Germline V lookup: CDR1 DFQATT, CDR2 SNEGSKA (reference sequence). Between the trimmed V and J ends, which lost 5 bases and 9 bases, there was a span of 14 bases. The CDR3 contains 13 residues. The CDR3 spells CSAHRQEGSPLHF. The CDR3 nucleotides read TGCAGTGCTCATCGGCAGGAGGGTTCACCCCTCCACTTT.

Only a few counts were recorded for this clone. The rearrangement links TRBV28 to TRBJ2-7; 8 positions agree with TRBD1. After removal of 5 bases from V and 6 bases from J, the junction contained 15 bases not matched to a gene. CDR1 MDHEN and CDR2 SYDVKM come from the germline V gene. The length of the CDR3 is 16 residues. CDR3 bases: TGTGCCAGCAGTCTGATCCGGGGGACAGGTCCGCCCGAGCAGTACTTC. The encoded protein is CASSLIRGTGPPEQYF.

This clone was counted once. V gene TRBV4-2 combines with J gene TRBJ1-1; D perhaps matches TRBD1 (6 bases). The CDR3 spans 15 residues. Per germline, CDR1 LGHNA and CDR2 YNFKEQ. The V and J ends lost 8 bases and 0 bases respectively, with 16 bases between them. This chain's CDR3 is CASCLQDSLNTEAFF. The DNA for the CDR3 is TGTGCCAGCTGCCTCCAGGACAGCCTGAACACTGAAGCTTTCTTT.

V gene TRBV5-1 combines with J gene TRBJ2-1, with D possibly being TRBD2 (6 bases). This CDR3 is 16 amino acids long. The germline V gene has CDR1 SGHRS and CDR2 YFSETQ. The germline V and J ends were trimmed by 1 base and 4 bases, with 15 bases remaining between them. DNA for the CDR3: TGCGCCAGCAGCTTGTTGTCTGGCGGGGTATACAATGAGCAGTTCTTC. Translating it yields CASSLLSGGVYNEQFF. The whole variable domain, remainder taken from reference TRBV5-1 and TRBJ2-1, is KAGVTQTPRYLIKTRGQQVTLSCSPISGHRSVSWYQQTPGQGLQFLFEYFSETQRNKGNFPGRFSGRQFSNSRSEMNVSTLELGDSALYLCASSLLSGGVYNEQFFGPGTRLTVL.

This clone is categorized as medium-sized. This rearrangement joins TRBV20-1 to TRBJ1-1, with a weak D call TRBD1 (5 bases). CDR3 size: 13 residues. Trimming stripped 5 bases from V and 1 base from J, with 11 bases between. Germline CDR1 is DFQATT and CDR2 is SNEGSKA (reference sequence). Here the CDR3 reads CSALGTPNTEAFF. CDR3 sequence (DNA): TGCAGTGCTCTCGGGACCCCGAACACTGAAGCTTTCTTT.

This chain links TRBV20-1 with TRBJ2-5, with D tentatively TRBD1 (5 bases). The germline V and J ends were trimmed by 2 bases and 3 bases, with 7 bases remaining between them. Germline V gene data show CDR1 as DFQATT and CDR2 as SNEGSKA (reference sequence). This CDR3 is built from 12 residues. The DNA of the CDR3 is TGCAGTGCTAGACAGGGTGAAGAGACCCAGTACTTC. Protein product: CSARQGEETQYF.

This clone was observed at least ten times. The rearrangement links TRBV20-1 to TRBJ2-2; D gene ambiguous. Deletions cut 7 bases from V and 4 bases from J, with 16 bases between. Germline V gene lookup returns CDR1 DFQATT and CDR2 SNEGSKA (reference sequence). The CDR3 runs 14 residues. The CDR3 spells CSVPVGSTTGELFF. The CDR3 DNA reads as TGCAGTGTTCCGGTGGGATCGACCACCGGGGAGCTGTTTTTT.

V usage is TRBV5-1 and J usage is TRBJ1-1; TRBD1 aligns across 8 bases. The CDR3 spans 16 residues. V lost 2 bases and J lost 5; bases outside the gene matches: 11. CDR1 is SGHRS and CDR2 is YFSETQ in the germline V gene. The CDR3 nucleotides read TGCGCCAGCAGCTTCTTGTTAGGACAGGGAAGGACTGAAGCTTTCTTT. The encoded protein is CASSFLLGQGRTEAFF. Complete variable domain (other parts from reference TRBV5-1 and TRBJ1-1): KAGVTQTPRYLIKTRGQQVTLSCSPISGHRSVSWYQQTPGQGLQFLFEYFSETQRNKGNFPGRFSGRQFSNSRSEMNVSTLELGDSALYLCASSFLLGQGRTEAFFGQGTRLTVV.

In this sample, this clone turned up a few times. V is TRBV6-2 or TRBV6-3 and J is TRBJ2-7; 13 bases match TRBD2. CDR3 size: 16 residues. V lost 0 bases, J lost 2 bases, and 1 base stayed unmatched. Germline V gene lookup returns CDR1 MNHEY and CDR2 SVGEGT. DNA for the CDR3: TGTGCCAGCAGTTACTCTGGACTAGCGGGAGCCTACGAGCAGTACTTC. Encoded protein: CASSYSGLAGAYEQYF.

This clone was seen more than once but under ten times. CDR3 bases: TGCGCCAGCAGGGAAAAACTGTTTTTT. Protein: CASREKLFF. This chain connects TRBV10-1 to TRBJ1-4; D remains unclear. Germline CDR1 reads WNHNN; CDR2 reads SYGVQD (reference sequence). The CDR3 consists of 9 residues. V was shortened by 6 bases and J by 8 bases, with 1 base between the two germline ends.

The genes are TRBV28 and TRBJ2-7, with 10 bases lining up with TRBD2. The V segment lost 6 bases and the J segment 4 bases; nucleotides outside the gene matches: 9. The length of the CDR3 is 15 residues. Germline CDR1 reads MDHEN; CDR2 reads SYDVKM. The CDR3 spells CASSPRTSGTYEQYF. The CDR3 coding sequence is TGTGCCAGCAGCCCTAGGACTAGCGGAACTTACGAGCAGTACTTC.

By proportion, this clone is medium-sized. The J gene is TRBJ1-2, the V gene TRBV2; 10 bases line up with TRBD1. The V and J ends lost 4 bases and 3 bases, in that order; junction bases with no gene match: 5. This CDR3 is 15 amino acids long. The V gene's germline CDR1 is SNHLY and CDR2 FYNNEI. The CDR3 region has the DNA TGTGCCAGCAGTGGACAGGGGGCTGGGTACTATGGCTACACCTTC. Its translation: CASSGQGAGYYGYTF. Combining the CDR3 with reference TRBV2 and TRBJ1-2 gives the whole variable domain EPEVTQTPSHQVTQMGQEVILRCVPISNHLYFYWYRQILGQKVEFLVSFYNNEISEKSEIFDDQFSVERPDGSNFTLKIRSTKLEDSAMYFCASSGQGAGYYGYTFGSGTRLTVV.

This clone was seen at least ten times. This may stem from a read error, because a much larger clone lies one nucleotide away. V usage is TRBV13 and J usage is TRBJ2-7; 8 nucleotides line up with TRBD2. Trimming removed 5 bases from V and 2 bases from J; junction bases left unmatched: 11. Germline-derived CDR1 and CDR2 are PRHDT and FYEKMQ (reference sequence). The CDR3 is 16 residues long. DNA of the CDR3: TGTGCCAGCAGCCTCCTGACTGTCGGGAGGGCCTACGAGCAGTACTTC. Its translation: CASSLLTVGRAYEQYF.

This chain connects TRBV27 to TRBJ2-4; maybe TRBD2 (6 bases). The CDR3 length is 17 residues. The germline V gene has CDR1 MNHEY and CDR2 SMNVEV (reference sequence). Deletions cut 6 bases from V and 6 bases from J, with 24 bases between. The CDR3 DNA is TGTGCCAGCAGACAAAGTCGTTGGGGGGAAACGGGAAACATTCAGTACTTC. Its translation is CASRQSRWGETGNIQYF.